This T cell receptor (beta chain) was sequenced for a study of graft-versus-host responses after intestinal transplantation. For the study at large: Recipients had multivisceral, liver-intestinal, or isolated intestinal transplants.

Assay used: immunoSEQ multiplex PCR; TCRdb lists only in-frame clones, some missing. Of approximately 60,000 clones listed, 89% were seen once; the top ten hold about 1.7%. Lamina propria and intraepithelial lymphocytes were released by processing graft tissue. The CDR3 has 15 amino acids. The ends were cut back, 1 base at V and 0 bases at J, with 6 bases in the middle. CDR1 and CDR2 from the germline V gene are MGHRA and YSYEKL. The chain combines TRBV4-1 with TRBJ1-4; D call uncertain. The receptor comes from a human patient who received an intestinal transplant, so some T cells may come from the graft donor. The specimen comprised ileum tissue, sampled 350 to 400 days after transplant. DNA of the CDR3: TGCGCCAGCAGCCAAGGGCCAGCAACTAATGAAAAACTGTTTTTT. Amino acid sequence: CASSQGPATNEKLFF.